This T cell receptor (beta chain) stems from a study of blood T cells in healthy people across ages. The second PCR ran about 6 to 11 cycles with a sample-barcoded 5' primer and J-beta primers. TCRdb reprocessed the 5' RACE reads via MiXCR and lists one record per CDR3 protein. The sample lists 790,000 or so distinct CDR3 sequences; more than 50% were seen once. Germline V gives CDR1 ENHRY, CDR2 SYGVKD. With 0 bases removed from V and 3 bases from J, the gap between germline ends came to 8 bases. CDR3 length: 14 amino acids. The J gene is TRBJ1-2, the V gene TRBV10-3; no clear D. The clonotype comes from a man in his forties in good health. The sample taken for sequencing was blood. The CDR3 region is CAISESRPDYGYTF. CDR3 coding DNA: TGTGCCATCAGTGAGTCTCGACCGGACTATGGCTACACCTTC.